The 7 T cell receptor beta chains below were found in one sample sequenced in a study of T cells in Graves' hyperthyroidism and ophthalmopathy. TCR beta CDR3 regions were amplified from RNA. Researchers ran a first-round RT-PCR on the TCR CDR3 using the HTBI primer set. TCRdb itself ran the multiplex PCR reads through MiXCR, one entry per CDR3 protein. Among hundreds of thousands of distinct CDR3 sequences listed, around 17% were seen once. Sequenced material: blood. The receptor set was obtained from a man aged 35 to 55 with Graves' hyperthyroidism.

The chain is built from TRBV20-1 and TRBJ1-6; 10 bases map to TRBD1. CDR1 DFQATT and CDR2 SNEGSKA come from the germline V gene (reference sequence). V gave up 5 bases and J gave up 8 bases; unmatched junction bases: 3. This CDR3 spans 13 amino acids. The DNA for the CDR3 is TGCAGTGCTTCCGGGACAGGGGATTCACCCCTCCACTTT. Amino acid sequence: CSASGTGDSPLHF.

This clonotype showed up many times. The rearrangement uses TRBV7-2 and TRBJ2-4, with a possible D match to TRBD1 (5 bases). Trimming shortened V by 1 base and J by 7 bases, and 8 bases separated the two germline ends. CDR1 and CDR2 from the germline V gene are SGHTA and FQGNSA. The length of the CDR3 is 13 residues. The CDR3 bases are TGTGCCAGCAGCTTAGAGGCAGGGAACATTCAGTACTTC. Translation gives CASSLEAGNIQYF.

This clonotype appeared many times. This chain uses TRBV3-1 with TRBJ2-3, with TRBD2 matching 12 bases. Germline assignment: CDR1 LGHDT and CDR2 YNNKEL (reference sequence). V dropped 4 bases and J dropped 5; count of bases not matched to a gene: 1. The CDR3 runs 14 residues. The CDR3 DNA is TGTGCCAGCAGCCGGGGACTAGCGGGAGATACGCAGTATTTT. Translated, it gives CASSRGLAGDTQYF.

Many counts were recorded for this clonotype. The rearrangement uses TRBV6-5 and TRBJ1-1, with D unresolved. Germline CDR1 is MNHEY and CDR2 is SVGAGI. The CDR3 length is 14 residues. Trimming removed 0 bases at V and 1 base at J, with 6 bases between. CDR3 in amino acids: CASSYSDSNTEAFF. The DNA of the CDR3 is TGTGCCAGCAGTTACTCAGATTCGAACACTGAAGCTTTCTTT.

As regards this clonotype: A much more abundant neighbour one base away suggests this may be a read error. The chain couples TRBV30 to TRBJ2-4, with D perhaps TRBD1 (5 bases). This CDR3 is 12 amino acids long. Germline assignment: CDR1 GTSNPN and CDR2 SVGIG (reference sequence). CDR3 bases: TGTGTCTGGATCCCAGGGAAAAACTTTCAGTACTTC. Translating gives CVWIPGKNFQYF.

This clonotype came up many times. J is TRBJ2-2 and V is TRBV28; D ambiguous. V lost 7 bases and J 3 bases, leaving 15 bases between the germline ends. Germline-derived CDR1 and CDR2 are MDHEN and SYDVKM. CDR3 length equals 15 residues. CDR3 nucleotides: TGTGCCAGCACCCGACGGGCTTTGGACACCGGGGAGCTGTTTTTT. This sequence encodes CASTRRALDTGELFF.

This clonotype was seen ten or more times. This chain joins TRBV19 and TRBJ2-7, with D uncertain. The CDR3 spans 15 residues. The germline gives CDR1 LNHDA, CDR2 SQIVND (reference sequence). V was shortened by 2 bases and J by 5 bases, with 16 bases between the two germline ends. CDR3 sequence (DNA): TGTGCCAGTAGTATATCTGGGATGAGAAGCCACGAGCAGTACTTC. Residues: CASSISGMRSHEQYF.